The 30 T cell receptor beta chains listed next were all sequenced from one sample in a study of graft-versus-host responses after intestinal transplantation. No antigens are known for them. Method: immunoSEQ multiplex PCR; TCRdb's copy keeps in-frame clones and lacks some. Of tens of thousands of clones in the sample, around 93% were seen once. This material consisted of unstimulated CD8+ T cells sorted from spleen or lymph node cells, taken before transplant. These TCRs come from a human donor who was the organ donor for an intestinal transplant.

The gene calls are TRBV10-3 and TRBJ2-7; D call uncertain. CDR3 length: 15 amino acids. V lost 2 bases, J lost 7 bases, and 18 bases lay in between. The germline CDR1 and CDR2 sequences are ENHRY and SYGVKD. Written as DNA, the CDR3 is TGTGCCATCAGTGAGCCGTGGACCAGAGGAGAAGAGCAGTACTTC. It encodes CAISEPWTRGEEQYF.

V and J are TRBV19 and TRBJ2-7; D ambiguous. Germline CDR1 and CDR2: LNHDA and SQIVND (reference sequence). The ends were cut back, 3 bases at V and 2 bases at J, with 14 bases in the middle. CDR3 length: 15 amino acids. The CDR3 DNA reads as TGTGCCAGTAGTATTAGAGAAGAAAAACCCTACGAGCAGTACTTC. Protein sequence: CASSIREEKPYEQYF.

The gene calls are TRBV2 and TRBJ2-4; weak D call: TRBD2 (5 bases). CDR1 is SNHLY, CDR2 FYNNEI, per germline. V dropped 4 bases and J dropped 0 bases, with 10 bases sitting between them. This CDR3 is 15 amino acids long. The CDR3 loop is CASSVPGIAKNIQYF. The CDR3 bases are TGTGCCAGCAGTGTACCGGGGATAGCCAAAAACATTCAGTACTTC.

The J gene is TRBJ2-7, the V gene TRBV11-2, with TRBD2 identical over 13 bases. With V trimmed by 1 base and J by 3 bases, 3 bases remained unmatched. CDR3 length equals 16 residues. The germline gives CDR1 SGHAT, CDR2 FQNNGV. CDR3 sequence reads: CASSLGLAGGDYEQYF. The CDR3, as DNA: TGTGCCAGCAGCTTAGGACTAGCGGGAGGAGACTACGAGCAGTACTTC. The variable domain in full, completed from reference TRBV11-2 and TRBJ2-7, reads EAGVAQSPRYKIIEKRQSVAFWCNPISGHATLYWYQQILGQGPKLLIQFQNNGVVDDSQLPKDRFSAERLKGVDSTLKIQPAKLEDSAVYLCASSLGLAGGDYEQYFGPGTRLTVT.

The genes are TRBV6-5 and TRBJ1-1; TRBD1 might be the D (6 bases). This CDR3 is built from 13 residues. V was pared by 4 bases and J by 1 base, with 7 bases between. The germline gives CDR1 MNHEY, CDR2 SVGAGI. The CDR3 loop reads CASSLTGNTEAFF. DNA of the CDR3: TGTGCCAGCAGTTTGACAGGGAACACTGAAGCTTTCTTT.

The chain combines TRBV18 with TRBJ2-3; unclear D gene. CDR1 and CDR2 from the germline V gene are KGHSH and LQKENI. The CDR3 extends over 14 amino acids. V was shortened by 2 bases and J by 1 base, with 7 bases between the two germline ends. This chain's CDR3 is CASSPVGGTDTQYF. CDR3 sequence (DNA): TGTGCCAGCTCACCAGTTGGCGGCACAGATACGCAGTATTTT.

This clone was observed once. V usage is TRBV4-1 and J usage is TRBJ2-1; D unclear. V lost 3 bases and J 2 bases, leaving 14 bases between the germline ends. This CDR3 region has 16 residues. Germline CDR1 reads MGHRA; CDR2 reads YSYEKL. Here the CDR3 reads CASSHGTGDTYNEQFF. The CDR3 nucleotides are TGCGCCAGCAGCCATGGCACTGGGGATACCTACAATGAGCAGTTCTTC.

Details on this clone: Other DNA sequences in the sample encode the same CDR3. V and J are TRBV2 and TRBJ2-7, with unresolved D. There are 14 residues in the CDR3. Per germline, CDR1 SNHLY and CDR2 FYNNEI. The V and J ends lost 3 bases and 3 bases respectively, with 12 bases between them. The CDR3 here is CASSDSLTYYEQYF. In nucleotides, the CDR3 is TGTGCCAGCAGTGACAGCCTCACTTACTACGAGCAGTACTTC.

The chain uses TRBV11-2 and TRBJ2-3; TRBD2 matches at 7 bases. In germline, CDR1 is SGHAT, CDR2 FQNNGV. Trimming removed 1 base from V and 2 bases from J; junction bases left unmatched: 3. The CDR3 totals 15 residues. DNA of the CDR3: TGTGCCAGCAGCTTAGCGGGAGGATCCACAGATACGCAGTATTTT. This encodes CASSLAGGSTDTQYF.

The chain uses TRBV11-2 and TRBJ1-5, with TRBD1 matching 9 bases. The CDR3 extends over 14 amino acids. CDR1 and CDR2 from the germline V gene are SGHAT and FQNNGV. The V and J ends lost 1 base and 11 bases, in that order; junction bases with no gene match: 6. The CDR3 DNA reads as TGTGCCAGCAGCTTAGGATTCGGGACAGGGTCCCAGCATTTT. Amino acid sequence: CASSLGFGTGSQHF.

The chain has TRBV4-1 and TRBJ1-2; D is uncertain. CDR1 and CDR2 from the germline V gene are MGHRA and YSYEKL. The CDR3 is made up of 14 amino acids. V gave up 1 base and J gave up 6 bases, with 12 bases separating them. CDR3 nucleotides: TGCGCCAGCAGCCAAGGAGGGATGGTTGATGGCTACACCTTC. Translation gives CASSQGGMVDGYTF.

The chain's CDR3 is CASSLVPQGEKLFF. Here the CDR3 DNA reads TGCGCCAGCAGCTTGGTCCCCCAGGGGGAAAAACTGTTTTTT. The rearrangement links TRBV5-1 to TRBJ1-4, with D perhaps matching TRBD1 (6 bases). The V gene's germline CDR1 is SGHRS and CDR2 YFSETQ. Trimming shortened V by 0 bases and J by 8 bases, and 11 bases separated the two germline ends. This CDR3 comprises 14 residues.

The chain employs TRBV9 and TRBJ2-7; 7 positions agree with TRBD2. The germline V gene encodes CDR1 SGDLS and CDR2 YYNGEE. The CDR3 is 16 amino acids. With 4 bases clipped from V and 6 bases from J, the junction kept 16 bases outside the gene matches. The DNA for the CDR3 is TGTGCCAGCAGCTCCCGGTCGGGGGGAGGGCCGGGCGAGCAGTACTTC. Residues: CASSSRSGGGPGEQYF.

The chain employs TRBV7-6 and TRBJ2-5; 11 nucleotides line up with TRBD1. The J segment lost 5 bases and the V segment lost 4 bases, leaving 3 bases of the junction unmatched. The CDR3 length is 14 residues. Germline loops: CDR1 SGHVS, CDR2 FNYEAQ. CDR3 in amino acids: CASSWTGGIETQYF. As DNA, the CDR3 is TGTGCCAGCAGCTGGACAGGGGGCATTGAGACCCAGTACTTC.

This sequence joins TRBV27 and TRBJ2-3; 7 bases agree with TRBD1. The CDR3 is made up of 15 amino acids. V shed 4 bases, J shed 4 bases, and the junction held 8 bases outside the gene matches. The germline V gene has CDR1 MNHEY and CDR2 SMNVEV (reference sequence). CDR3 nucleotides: TGTGCCAGCAGTTCGAACCCTACAGGGGCAGATACGCAGTATTTT. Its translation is CASSSNPTGADTQYF.

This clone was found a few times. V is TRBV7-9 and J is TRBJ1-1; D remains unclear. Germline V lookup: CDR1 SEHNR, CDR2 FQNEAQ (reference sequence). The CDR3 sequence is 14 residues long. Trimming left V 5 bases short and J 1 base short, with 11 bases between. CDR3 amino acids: CASSPTIWNTEAFF. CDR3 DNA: TGTGCCAGCAGCCCGACAATCTGGAACACTGAAGCTTTCTTT. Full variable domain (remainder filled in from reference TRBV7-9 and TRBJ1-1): DTGVSQNPRHKITKRGQNVTFRCDPISEHNRLYWYRQTLGQGPEFLTYFQNEAQLEKSRLLSDRFSAERPKGSFSTLEIQRTEQGDSAMYLCASSPTIWNTEAFFGQGTRLTVV.

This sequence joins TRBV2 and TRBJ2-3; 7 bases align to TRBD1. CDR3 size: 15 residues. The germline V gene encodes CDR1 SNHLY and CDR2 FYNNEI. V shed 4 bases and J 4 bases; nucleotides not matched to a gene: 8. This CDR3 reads CASSGDSETPDTQYF. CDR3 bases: TGTGCCAGCAGTGGGGACAGCGAGACTCCAGATACGCAGTATTTT.

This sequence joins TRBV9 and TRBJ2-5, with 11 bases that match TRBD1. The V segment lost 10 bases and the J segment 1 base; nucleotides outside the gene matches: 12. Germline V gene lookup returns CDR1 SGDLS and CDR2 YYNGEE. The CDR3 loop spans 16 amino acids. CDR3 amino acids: CAAPLGQGACQETQYF. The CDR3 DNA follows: TGTGCCGCCCCCCTCGGACAGGGGGCTTGCCAAGAGACCCAGTACTTC.

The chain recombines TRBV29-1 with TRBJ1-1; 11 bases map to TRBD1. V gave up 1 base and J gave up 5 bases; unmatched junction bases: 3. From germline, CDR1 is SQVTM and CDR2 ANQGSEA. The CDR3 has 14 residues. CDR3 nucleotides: TGCAGCGTTGAAGGGGACAGGGGGGGAACTGAAGCTTTCTTT. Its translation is CSVEGDRGGTEAFF.

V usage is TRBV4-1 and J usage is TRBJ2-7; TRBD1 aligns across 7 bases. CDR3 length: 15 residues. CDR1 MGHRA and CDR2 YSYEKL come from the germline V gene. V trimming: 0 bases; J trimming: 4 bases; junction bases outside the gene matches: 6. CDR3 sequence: CASSQEMGQPYEQYF. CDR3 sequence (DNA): TGCGCCAGCAGCCAAGAGATGGGACAGCCATACGAGCAGTACTTC.

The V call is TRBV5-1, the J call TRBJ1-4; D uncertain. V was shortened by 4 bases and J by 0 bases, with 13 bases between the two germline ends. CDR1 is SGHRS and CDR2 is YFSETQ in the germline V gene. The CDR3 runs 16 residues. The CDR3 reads CASSQDSPATNEKLFF. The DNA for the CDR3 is TGCGCCAGCAGCCAGGACTCGCCCGCAACTAATGAAAAACTGTTTTTT.

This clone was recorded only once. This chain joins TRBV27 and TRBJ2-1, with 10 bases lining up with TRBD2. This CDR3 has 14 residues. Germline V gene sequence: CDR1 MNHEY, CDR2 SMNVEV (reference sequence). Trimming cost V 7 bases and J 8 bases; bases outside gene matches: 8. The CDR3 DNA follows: TGTGCCAGCAATCCTAGCGGGAGTCTACATGAGCAGTTCTTC. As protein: CASNPSGSLHEQFF.

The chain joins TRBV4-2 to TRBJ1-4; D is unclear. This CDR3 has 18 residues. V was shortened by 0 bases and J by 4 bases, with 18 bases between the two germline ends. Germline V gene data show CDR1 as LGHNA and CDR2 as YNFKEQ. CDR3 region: CASSQDALGRLDNEKLFF. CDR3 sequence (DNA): TGTGCCAGCAGCCAAGATGCTCTCGGACGACTTGATAATGAAAAACTGTTTTTT.

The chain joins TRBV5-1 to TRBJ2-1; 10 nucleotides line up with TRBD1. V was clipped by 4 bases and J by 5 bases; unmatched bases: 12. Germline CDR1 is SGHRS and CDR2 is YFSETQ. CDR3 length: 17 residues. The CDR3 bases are TGCGCCAGCAGCAGAGGACAGGGGGAGGGCAGGAACAATGAGCAGTTCTTC. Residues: CASSRGQGEGRNNEQFF.

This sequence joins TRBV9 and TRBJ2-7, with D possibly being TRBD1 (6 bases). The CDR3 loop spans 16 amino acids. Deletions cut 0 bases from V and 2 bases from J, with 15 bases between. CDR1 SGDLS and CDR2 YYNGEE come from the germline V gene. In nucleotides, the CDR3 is TGTGCCAGCAGCGTAGTCGGCAGGGGCGACACCTACGAGCAGTACTTC. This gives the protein CASSVVGRGDTYEQYF.

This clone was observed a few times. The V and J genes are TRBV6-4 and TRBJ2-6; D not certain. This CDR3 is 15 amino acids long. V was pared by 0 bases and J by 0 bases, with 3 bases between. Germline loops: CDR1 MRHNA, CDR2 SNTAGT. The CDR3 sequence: CASSDSRSGANVLTF. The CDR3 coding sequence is TGTGCCAGCAGTGACTCGCGCTCTGGGGCCAACGTCCTGACTTTC.

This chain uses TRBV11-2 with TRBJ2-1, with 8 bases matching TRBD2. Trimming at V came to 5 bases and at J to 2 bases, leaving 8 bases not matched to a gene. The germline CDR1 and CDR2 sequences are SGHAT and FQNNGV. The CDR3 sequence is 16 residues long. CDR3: CASSLMPGGAYNEQFF. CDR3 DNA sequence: TGTGCCAGCAGCCTAATGCCCGGGGGGGCCTACAATGAGCAGTTCTTC.

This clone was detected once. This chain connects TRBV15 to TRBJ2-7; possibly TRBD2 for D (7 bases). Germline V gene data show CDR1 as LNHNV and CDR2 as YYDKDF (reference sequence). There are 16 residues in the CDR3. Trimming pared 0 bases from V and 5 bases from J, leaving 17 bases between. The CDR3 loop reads CATSRERGAGVDEQYF. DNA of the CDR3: TGTGCCACCAGCAGAGAACGGGGGGCCGGGGTGGACGAGCAGTACTTC.

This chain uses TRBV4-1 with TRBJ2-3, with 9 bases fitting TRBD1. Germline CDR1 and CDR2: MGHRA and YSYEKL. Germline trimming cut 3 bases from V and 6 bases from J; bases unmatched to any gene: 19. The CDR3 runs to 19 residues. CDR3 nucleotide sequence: TGCGCCAGCAGCCAGATCAGGCATTGGGGGACAGGGAATCCGGATACGCAGTATTTT. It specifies CASSQIRHWGTGNPDTQYF.

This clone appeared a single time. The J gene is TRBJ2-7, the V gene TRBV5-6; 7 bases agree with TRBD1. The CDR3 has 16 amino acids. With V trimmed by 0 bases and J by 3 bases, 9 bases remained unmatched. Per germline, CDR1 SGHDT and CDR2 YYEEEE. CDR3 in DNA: TGTGCCAGCAGCTTGGGGGCCGACAGGGCAGGCTACGAGCAGTACTTC. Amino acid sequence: CASSLGADRAGYEQYF.